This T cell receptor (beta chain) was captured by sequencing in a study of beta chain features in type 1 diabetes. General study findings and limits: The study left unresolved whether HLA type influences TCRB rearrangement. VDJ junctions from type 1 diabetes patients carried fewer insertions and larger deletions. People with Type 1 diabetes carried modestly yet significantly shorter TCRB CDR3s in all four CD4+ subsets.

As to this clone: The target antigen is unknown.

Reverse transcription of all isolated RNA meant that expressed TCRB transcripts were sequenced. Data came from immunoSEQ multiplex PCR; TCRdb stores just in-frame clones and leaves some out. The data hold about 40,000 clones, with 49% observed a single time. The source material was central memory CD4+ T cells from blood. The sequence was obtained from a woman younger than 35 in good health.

In nucleotides, the CDR3 is TGTGCCAGTGGCCAGGGGTTCTACGAGCAGTACTTC. Amino acids: CASGQGFYEQYF. This chain joins TRBV19 and TRBJ2-7; D perhaps matches TRBD1 (6 bases). The ends were cut back, 8 bases at V and 3 bases at J, with 11 bases in the middle. Germline CDR1 is LNHDA and CDR2 is SQIVND (reference sequence). CDR3 length: 12 residues.